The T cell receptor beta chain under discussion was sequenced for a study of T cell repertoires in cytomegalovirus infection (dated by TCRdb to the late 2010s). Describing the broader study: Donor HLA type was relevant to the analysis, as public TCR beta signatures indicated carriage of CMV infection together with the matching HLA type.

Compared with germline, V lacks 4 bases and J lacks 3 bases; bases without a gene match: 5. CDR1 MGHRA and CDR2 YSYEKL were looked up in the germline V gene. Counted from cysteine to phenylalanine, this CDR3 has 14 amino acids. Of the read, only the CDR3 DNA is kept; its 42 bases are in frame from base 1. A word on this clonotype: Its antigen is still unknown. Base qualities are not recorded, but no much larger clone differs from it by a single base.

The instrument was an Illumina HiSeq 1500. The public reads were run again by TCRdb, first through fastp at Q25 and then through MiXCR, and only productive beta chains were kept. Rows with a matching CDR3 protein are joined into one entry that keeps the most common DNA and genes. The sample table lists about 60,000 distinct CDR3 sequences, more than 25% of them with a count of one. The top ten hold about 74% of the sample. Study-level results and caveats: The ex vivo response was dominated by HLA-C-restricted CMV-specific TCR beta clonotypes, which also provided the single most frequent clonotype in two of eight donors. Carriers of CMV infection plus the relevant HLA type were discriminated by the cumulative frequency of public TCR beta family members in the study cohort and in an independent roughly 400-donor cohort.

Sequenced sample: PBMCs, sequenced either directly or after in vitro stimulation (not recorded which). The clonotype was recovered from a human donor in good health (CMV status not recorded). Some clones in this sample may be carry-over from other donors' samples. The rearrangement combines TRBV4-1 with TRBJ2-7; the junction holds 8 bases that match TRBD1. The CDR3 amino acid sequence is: CASSPPDRDYEQYF. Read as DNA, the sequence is TGCGCCAGCAGCCCTCCGGACAGGGACTACGAGCAGTACTTC.